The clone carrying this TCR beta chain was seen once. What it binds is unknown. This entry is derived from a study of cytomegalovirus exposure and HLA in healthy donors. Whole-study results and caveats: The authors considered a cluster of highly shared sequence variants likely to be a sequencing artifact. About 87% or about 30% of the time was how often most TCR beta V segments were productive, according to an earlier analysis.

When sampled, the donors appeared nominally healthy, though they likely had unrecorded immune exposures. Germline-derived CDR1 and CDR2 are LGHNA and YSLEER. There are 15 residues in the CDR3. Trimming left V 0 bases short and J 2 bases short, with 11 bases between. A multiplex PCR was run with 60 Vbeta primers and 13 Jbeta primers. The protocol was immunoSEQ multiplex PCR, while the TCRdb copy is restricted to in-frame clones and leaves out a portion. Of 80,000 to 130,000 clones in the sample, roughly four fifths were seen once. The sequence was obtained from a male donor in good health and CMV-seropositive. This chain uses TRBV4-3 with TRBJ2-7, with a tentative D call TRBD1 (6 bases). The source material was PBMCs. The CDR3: CASSQDAGVAYEQYF. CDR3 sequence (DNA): TGCGCCAGCAGCCAAGACGCAGGGGTAGCCTACGAGCAGTACTTC.